Each of the 7 T cell receptor beta chains below was sequenced from the same sample in a study of vaccination and CD4 T cells after COVID-19. For these receptors, no antigen is known. Researchers used the Oncomine TCR Beta short-read assay to sequence DNA from cultured CD4+ T cells. From the PCR reads, TCRdb called clonotypes with MiXCR, one entry per CDR3 protein. The table records roughly 20,000 distinct CDR3 sequences, under 80% of them present only once. Treatment: roughly ten-day PBMC culture with coronavirus spike peptide pools or control peptides (ViraFEST assay). This material consisted of CD4+ T cells from blood, cultured in vitro, taken before SARS-CoV-2 vaccination. The receptors come from a human donor who received a COVID-19 vaccine.

V is TRBV7-9 and J is TRBJ1-6; TRBD1 agrees at 12 bases. The germline gives CDR1 SEHNR, CDR2 FQNEAQ (reference sequence). With V trimmed by 4 bases and J by 8 bases, 12 bases remained unmatched. This CDR3 region has 18 residues. CDR3 region: CASSYAGTGGVLDSPLHF. CDR3 DNA sequence: TGTGCCAGCAGCTATGCCGGGACAGGGGGCGTTTTGGATTCACCCCTCCACTTT.

The rearrangement joins TRBV2 to TRBJ2-2; weak D call: TRBD2 (6 bases). V was clipped by 6 bases and J by 3 bases, with 11 bases between them. Germline V gene lookup returns CDR1 SNHLY and CDR2 FYNNEI. The CDR3 is made up of 14 amino acids. The CDR3 nucleotides are TGTGCCAGCAGCCGGGGGTTGGACACCGGGGAGCTGTTTTTT. This codes for CASSRGLDTGELFF.

The chain carries TRBV19 and TRBJ2-7, with D hard to call. The ends were cut back, 7 bases at V and 2 bases at J, with 9 bases in the middle. The germline V gene has CDR1 LNHDA and CDR2 SQIVND (reference sequence). The CDR3 spans 12 residues. CDR3 DNA sequence: TGTGCCAGTATGTCAGCAACCTACGAGCAGTACTTC. Translation gives CASMSATYEQYF.

V usage is TRBV19 and J usage is TRBJ1-5; D gene ambiguous. The germline V gene encodes CDR1 LNHDA and CDR2 SQIVND (reference sequence). V was shortened by 7 bases and J by 0 bases, with 16 bases between the two germline ends. This CDR3 spans 16 amino acids. This CDR3 is CASKRTGDYSNQPQHF. CDR3 sequence (DNA): TGTGCCAGTAAGAGGACGGGAGACTATAGCAATCAGCCCCAGCATTTT. The variable domain in full, with the rest retrieved from reference TRBV19 and TRBJ1-5, is DGGITQSPKYLFRKEGQNVTLSCEQNLNHDAMYWYRQDPGQGLRLIYYSQIVNDFQKGDIAEGYSVSREKKESFPLTVTSAQKNPTAFYLCASKRTGDYSNQPQHFGDGTRLSIL.

This clonotype has only a few counts. The CDR3 DNA reads TGTGCCAGCAGCTTGGGTCCTCAGCGCTATGGCTACACCTTC. Its protein product is CASSLGPQRYGYTF. This chain joins TRBV7-2 and TRBJ1-2; D is unclear. The length of the CDR3 is 14 residues. V lost 3 bases and J lost 4, with 12 bases in between. Per germline, CDR1 SGHTA and CDR2 FQGNSA.

The sample holds a few counts of this clonotype. The chain links TRBV20-1 to TRBJ2-1, with a weak D call TRBD1 (6 bases). CDR3 length: 14 amino acids. The germline V and J ends were trimmed by 6 bases and 0 bases, with 12 bases remaining between them. Germline CDR1 reads DFQATT; CDR2 reads SNEGSKA (reference sequence). CDR3 bases: TGCAGTGCAACGGACAGACGCTCCTACAATGAGCAGTTCTTC. It specifies CSATDRRSYNEQFF.

The chain links TRBV5-1 to TRBJ2-3; either TRBD1 or TRBD2 may fit D (6 bases each). CDR3 length: 15 amino acids. Per germline, CDR1 SGHRS and CDR2 YFSETQ. V was pared by 0 bases and J by 5 bases, with 13 bases between. Here the CDR3 DNA reads TGCGCCAGCAGCTTGGGATGGGGGGCCGGAGATACGCAGTATTTT. Amino acids: CASSLGWGAGDTQYF.